This TCR beta chain was recorded in a study of blood T cell repertoires in COVID-19. The wider study: Researchers got acute and convalescent COVID-19 samples from the United States, Italy and Spain. Nucleic acid was either cDNA or gDNA, and it came from T cells, B-cell-depleted T cells, or PBMCs.

With 4 bases removed from V and 2 bases from J, the gap between germline ends came to 18 bases. The CDR3 extends over 17 amino acids. Germline V gene lookup returns CDR1 SGHRS and CDR2 YFSETQ. This clone was seen only a few times. As handled by the study authors: Amplification from reference gene primers served as the basis for estimated nucleated cell counts. Generated by immunoSEQ multiplex PCR, the TCRdb table keeps only in-frame clones and is missing some. D and trimming were read from the DNA, whereas the V and J calls and clone size are those reported in that table. The repertoire holds tens of thousands of clones, 70% to 90% seen once, with 11% in the top ten.

This TCR derives from a human donor in a cohort sampled during active COVID-19. Sample: peripheral blood. The V gene is TRBV5-1, the J gene TRBJ1-4; D possibly corresponds to TRBD1 (6 bases). This CDR3 is CASSLGGGRGTNEKLFF. The CDR3 nucleotides are TGCGCCAGCAGCCTGGGCGGGGGCAGGGGCACTAATGAAAAACTGTTTTTT.